These T cell receptor beta chains were read from a single sample in a study of regulatory T cells in long-lasting Graves disease. MiXCR was run by TCRdb on the multiplex PCR reads, yielding one entry per CDR3 protein. The sample has a few hundred thousand distinct CDR3 sequences; about a quarter are singletons. This specimen was peripheral blood mononuclear cells (PBMCs), taken when the disease was refractory, from a patient treated with antithyroid drugs. These receptors were taken from a female donor with Graves disease. Both conserved end residues are part of each CDR3. The D gene is left open where the match is weak. Only part of the rows carry a size: once, few, many, or a class if the clone is expanded.

TRBJ2-7 | many | TRBV6-1 | . | CASRRLVVFYEQYF | TGTGCCAGCAGGAGACTAGTGGTGTTCTACGAGCAGTACTTC
TRBJ1-2 | . | TRBV18 | . | CASSPTLDRANYGYTF | TGTGCCAGCTCACCAACTCTCGACAGAGCTAACTATGGCTACACCTTC
TRBJ1-5 | many | TRBV7-8 | . | CASSLGGLKQPQHF | TGTGCCAGCAGCTTAGGAGGGTTGAAGCAGCCCCAGCATTTT
TRBJ2-7 | many | TRBV28 | TRBD1 | CASGGGQGGHEQYF | TGTGCCAGCGGAGGGGGACAGGGTGGCCACGAGCAGTACTTC
TRBJ2-7 | . | TRBV7-2 | TRBD2 | CASSLRSSGRDSSYEQYF | TGTGCCAGCAGCTTACGATCTAGCGGGAGGGATAGCTCCTACGAGCAGTACTTC
TRBJ2-1 | many | TRBV3-1 | TRBD1 | CASSRTGANNEQFF | TGTGCCAGCAGCCGGACAGGGGCCAACAATGAGCAGTTCTTC
TRBJ2-7 | few | TRBV4-2 | . | CASSQDSGTTYEQYF | TGTGCCAGCAGCCAAGATAGCGGCACAACCTACGAGCAGTACTTC
TRBJ1-2 | many | TRBV28 | TRBD1 | CASSLFRDRRGYTF | TGTGCCAGCAGCTTATTCCGGGACAGGAGGGGCTACACCTTC
TRBJ1-1 | few | TRBV19 | . | CASSTTSNTEAFF | TGTGCCAGTAGTACTACATCGAACACTGAAGCTTTCTTT
TRBJ2-7 | many | TRBV6-1 | . | CASTLAGIYEQYF | TGTGCCAGCACCCTTGCTGGTATCTACGAGCAGTACTTC
TRBJ1-6 | many | TRBV7-9 | . | CASNGEGYNSPLHF | TGTGCCAGCAACGGCGAGGGCTATAATTCACCCCTCCACTTT
TRBJ2-1 | . | TRBV28 | TRBD2 | CASRLAGGPSEQFF | TGTGCCAGCAGACTAGCGGGAGGGCCGAGTGAGCAGTTCTTC
TRBJ2-5 | . | TRBV18 | TRBD2 | CASSPNPTSGSGETQYF | TGTGCCAGCTCACCCAATCCTACTAGCGGGAGCGGAGAGACCCAGTACTTC
TRBJ1-1 | . | TRBV18 | . | CASSPAGAGTEAFF | TGTGCCAGCTCCCCAGCAGGGGCGGGGACTGAAGCTTTCTTT
TRBJ2-7 | many | TRBV30 | . | CAWAVLDEQYF | TGTGCCTGGGCTGTTTTGGACGAGCAGTACTTC
TRBJ1-1 | . | TRBV20-1 | . | CSAPLGGYTEAFF | TGCAGTGCACCCCTGGGGGGTTACACTGAAGCTTTCTTT
TRBJ2-2 | few | TRBV7-3 | TRBD1 | CASSTGTVTGELFF | TGTGCCAGCAGCACCGGGACAGTTACCGGGGAGCTGTTTTTT
TRBJ1-1 | few | TRBV25-1 | . | CASSEEAGRNTEAFF | TGTGCCAGCAGTGAGGAAGCAGGAAGGAACACTGAAGCTTTCTTT
TRBJ1-2 | many | TRBV3-1 | TRBD1 | CASSQDTRGLTF | TGTGCCAGCAGCCAAGATACCAGGGGGCTCACCTTC
TRBJ1-3 | few | TRBV5-1 | . | CASSLDGTVVGNTIYF | TGCGCCAGCAGCCTTGACGGGACGGTGGTTGGAAACACCATATATTTT
TRBJ2-7 | few | TRBV30 | TRBD2 | CAWSLWTSGKNYEQYF | TGTGCCTGGAGTCTCTGGACTAGCGGGAAAAACTACGAGCAGTACTTC
TRBJ2-7 | . | TRBV12-3/TRBV12-4 | . | CASRATSSYEQYF | TGTGCCAGCAGGGCTACTAGCTCCTACGAGCAGTACTTC